The 14 T cell receptor beta chains below all came from one sample that was sequenced in a study of blood T cells in healthy people across ages. A J-beta primer mix and a sample-barcoded 5' primer were used in a second PCR of roughly 7 to 12 cycles. TCRdb itself ran the 5' RACE reads through MiXCR, one entry per CDR3 protein. Here the sample spans about 970,000 distinct CDR3 sequences, roughly 47% being singletons. Source material: blood. Every receptor here comes from a woman in her fifties or sixties in good health.

This clonotype has just one count. DNA for the CDR3: TGCAGCGTTGATGAGGGGAATGAGCAGTTCTTC. This translates into CSVDEGNEQFF. The chain carries TRBV29-1 and TRBJ2-1; D tentatively reads TRBD1 or TRBD2 (5 bases each). CDR1 and CDR2 from the germline V gene are SQVTM and ANQGSEA. Trimming took 3 bases from V and 7 from J, leaving 7 bases between them. There are 11 residues in the CDR3.

A note on this clonotype: A junction end diverges from the germline sequence, so it may reflect a read error. The chain is built from TRBV11-2 and TRBJ2-4; possibly TRBD2 for D (5 bases). Germline V gene lookup returns CDR1 SGHAT and CDR2 FQNNGV. CDR3 length: 13 residues. CDR3 residues: CASSVGGRWEQYF. The CDR3 coding sequence is TGTGCCAGCAGCGTAGGCGGCAGATGGGAGCAGTACTTT.

The chain uses TRBV6-6 and TRBJ1-2, with TRBD1 as a possible D gene (5 bases). The V and J ends lost 8 bases and 8 bases respectively, with 12 bases between them. In germline, CDR1 is MNHNY, CDR2 SVGAGI (reference sequence). The CDR3 is made up of 11 amino acids. Here the CDR3 reads CASLRDCGYTF. CDR3 bases: TGTGCCAGCTTGAGGGACTGCGGCTACACCTTC.

This clonotype was seen just once. CDR3 bases: TGCAGTGCTAGAGATCCGTCCGGAGTTTCGGGGGGGGAGTTCTTC. Amino acids: CSARDPSGVSGGEFF. The gene calls are TRBV20-1 and TRBJ2-1; 8 nucleotides agree with TRBD2. V was clipped by 0 bases and J by 14 bases; unmatched bases: 15. The CDR3 covers 15 residues. Germline CDR1 is DFQATT and CDR2 is SNEGSKA (reference sequence).

This rearrangement joins TRBV28 to TRBJ1-2; no clear D gene. Trimming took off 6 bases at V and 3 bases at J, with 11 bases between the two ends. CDR1 is MDHEN, CDR2 SYDVKM, per germline. CDR3 size: 13 residues. The CDR3 here is CASRFPIDYGYTF. DNA of the CDR3: TGTGCCAGCAGGTTCCCCATCGACTATGGCTACACCTTC.

V usage is TRBV27 and J usage is TRBJ2-7, with D possibly matching TRBD1 (6 bases). CDR1 and CDR2 from the germline V gene are MNHEY and SMNVEV (reference sequence). The CDR3 sequence is 15 residues long. Between the trimmed V and J ends, which lost 1 base and 2 bases, there was a span of 12 bases. CDR3 loop: CASSLLGATAYEQYF. In DNA form, the CDR3 reads TGTGCCAGCAGTTTATTGGGGGCGACCGCCTACGAGCAGTACTTC.

This clonotype appeared a few times. V is TRBV5-1 and J is TRBJ2-5; D is ambiguous. The CDR3 contains 14 residues. Germline assignment: CDR1 SGHRS and CDR2 YFSETQ. The V gene lost 2 bases and the J gene lost 3 bases, with 11 bases spanning the gap. The CDR3 loop reads CASSLALSEETQYF. The DNA for the CDR3 is TGCGCCAGCAGCTTAGCCCTATCGGAAGAGACCCAGTACTTC.

The genes are TRBV5-1 and TRBJ2-1, with D possibly being TRBD2 (6 bases). Trimming cost V 2 bases and J 0 bases, with 12 bases left between them. Germline loops: CDR1 SGHRS, CDR2 YFSETQ. This CDR3 spans 16 amino acids. CDR3 coding DNA: TGCGCCAGCAGCTTCGGTAGCGGTGGCTCCTACAATGAGCAGTTCTTC. Translation gives CASSFGSGGSYNEQFF.

This clonotype occurred a few times. The chain joins TRBV3-1 to TRBJ1-2; D not resolved. The CDR3 extends over 14 amino acids. Trimming pared 2 bases from V and 8 bases from J, leaving 15 bases between. Germline lookup yields CDR1 LGHDT and CDR2 YNNKEL (reference sequence). CDR3 sequence reads: CASSQPTGMWGYTF. CDR3 nucleotides: TGTGCCAGCAGCCAACCAACGGGGATGTGGGGCTACACCTTC.

This clonotype has at least ten counts. The J gene is TRBJ2-7, the V gene TRBV29-1; no firm D call. The germline V gene encodes CDR1 SQVTM and CDR2 ANQGSEA. Between the trimmed V and J ends, which lost 3 bases and 2 bases, there was a span of 5 bases. The CDR3 contains 11 residues. CDR3 sequence reads: CSVEVAYEQYF. CDR3 in DNA: TGCAGCGTTGAGGTAGCCTACGAGCAGTACTTC.

The rearrangement joins TRBV28 to TRBJ2-1; the match to TRBD1 covers 7 bases. J lost 6 bases, V lost 4 bases, and 9 bases had no gene match. CDR3 length: 15 residues. Germline V gene lookup returns CDR1 MDHEN and CDR2 SYDVKM. The CDR3 spells CASSSTGRLGNEQFF. CDR3 coding DNA: TGTGCCAGCAGTTCGACAGGGCGGCTCGGCAATGAGCAGTTCTTC.

Remarks on this clonotype: Compared with germline, one end of the junction differs, possibly owing to a read error. The genes are TRBV29-1 and TRBJ2-7, with a possible D match to TRBD1 (6 bases). The CDR3 extends over 14 amino acids. Germline values: CDR1 SQVTM, CDR2 ANQGSEA. The CDR3 DNA follows: TGCAGCGTTGTAGGTGACAGGAGCTCCTACGGGCAGTACTTC. Amino acid sequence: CSVVGDRSSYGQYF.

This rearrangement joins TRBV12-5 to TRBJ2-2; a weak D match, TRBD1 (6 bases). The CDR3 covers 16 residues. The germline V gene has CDR1 LGHNT and CDR2 FRNRAP. V was trimmed by 11 bases and J by 5 bases, leaving 24 bases between them. The CDR3 sequence: CASAPSLGGETGELFF. The CDR3 DNA follows: TGTGCTTCGGCCCCATCGCTAGGGGGTGAGACCGGGGAGCTGTTTTTT.

The chain joins TRBV27 to TRBJ2-7, with unresolved D. The CDR3 loop spans 15 amino acids. CDR1 and CDR2 (germline): MNHEY, SMNVEV (reference sequence). Trimming removed 0 bases at V and 0 bases at J, with 9 bases between. The CDR3 nucleotides read TGTGCCAGCAGTTTATCGCACAGAAGCTCCTACGAGCAGTACTTC. It codes for CASSLSHRSSYEQYF.